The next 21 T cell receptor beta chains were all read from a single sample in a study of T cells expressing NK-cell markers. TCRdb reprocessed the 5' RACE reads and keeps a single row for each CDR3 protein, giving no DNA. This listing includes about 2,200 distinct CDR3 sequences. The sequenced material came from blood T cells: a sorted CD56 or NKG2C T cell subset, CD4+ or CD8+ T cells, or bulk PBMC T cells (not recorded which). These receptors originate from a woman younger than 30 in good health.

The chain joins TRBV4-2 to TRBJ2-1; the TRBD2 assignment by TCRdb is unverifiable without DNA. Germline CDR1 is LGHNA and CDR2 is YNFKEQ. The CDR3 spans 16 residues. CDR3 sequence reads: CASSQDSGGAYNEQFF.

CDR3 sequence: CASIDSGEQFF. This sequence joins TRBV10-2 and TRBJ2-1; TCRdb picks TRBD2, but there is no DNA to check that call. Germline loops: CDR1 WSHSY, CDR2 SAAADI. CDR3 length: 11 amino acids.

CDR3 loop: CASSRGGLTGNEQFF. J is TRBJ2-1 and V is TRBV5-1; no DNA is available, so the TRBD2 call from TCRdb remains unchecked. CDR3 length: 15 residues. Germline assignment: CDR1 SGHRS and CDR2 YFSETQ.

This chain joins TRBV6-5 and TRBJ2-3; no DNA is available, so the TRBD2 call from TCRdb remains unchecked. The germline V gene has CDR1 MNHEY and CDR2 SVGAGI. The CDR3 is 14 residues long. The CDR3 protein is CASSGRRGTDTQYF.

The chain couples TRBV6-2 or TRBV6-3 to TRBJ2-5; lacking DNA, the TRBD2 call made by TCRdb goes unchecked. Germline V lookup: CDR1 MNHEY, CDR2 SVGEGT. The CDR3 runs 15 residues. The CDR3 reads CASSPGTSGLETQYF.

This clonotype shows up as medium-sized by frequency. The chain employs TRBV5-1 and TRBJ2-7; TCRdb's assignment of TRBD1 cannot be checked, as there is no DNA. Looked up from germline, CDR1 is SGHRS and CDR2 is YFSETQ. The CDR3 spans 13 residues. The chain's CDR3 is CASSTQGAAEQYF.

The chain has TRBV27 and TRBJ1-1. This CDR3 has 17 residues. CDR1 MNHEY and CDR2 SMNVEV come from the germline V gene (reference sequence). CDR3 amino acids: CASVALSRGSSNTEAFF.

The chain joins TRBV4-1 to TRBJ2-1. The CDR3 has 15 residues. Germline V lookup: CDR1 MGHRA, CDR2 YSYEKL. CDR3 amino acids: CASSQDSESYNEQFF.

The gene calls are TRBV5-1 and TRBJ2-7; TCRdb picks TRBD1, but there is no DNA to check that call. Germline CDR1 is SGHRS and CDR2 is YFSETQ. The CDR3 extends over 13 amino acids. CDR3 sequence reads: CASSLAQGGEQYF. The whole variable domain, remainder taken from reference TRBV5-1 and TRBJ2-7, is KAGVTQTPRYLIKTRGQQVTLSCSPISGHRSVSWYQQTPGQGLQFLFEYFSETQRNKGNFPGRFSGRQFSNSRSEMNVSTLELGDSALYLCASSLAQGGEQYFGPGTRLTVT.

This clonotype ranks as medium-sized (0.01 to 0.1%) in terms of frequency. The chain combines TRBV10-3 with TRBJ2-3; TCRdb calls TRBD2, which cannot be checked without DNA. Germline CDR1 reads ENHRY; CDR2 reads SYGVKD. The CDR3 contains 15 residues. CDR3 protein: CAISEGSGHSDTQYF.

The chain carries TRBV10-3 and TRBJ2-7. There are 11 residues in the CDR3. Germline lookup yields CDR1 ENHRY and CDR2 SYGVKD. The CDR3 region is CAISELAEQYF.

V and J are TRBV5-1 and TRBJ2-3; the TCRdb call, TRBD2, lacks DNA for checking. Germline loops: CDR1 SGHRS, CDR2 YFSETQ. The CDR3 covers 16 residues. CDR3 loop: CASSWSGEGPADTQYF. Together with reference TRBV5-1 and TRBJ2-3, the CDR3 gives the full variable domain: KAGVTQTPRYLIKTRGQQVTLSCSPISGHRSVSWYQQTPGQGLQFLFEYFSETQRNKGNFPGRFSGRQFSNSRSEMNVSTLELGDSALYLCASSWSGEGPADTQYFGPGTRLTVL.

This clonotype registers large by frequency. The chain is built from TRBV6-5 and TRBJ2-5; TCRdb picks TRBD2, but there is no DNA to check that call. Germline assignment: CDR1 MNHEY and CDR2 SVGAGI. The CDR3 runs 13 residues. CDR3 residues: CASSTGDVKTQYF.

CDR3 amino acids: CASTPSWGRRTQETQYF. The V and J genes are TRBV19 and TRBJ2-5; TCRdb's D call of TRBD1 is untestable without DNA. Germline V CDR1 and CDR2: LNHDA, SQIVND (reference sequence). The CDR3 spans 17 residues.

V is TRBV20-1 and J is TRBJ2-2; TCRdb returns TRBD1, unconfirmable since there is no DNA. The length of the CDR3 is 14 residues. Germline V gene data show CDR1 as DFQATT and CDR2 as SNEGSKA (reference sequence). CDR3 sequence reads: CSAKRGQPTGELFF.

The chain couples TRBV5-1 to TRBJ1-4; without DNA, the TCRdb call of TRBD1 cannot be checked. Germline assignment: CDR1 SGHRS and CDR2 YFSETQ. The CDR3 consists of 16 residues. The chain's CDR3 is CASSFSSQGAGEKLFF.

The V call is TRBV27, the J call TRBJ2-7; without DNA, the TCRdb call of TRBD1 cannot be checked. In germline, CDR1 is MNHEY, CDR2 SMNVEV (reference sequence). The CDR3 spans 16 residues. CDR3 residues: CASSASGTETSYEQYF.

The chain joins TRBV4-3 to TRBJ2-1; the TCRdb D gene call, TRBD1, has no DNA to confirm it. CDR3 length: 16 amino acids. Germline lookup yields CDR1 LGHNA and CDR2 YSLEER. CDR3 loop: CASSQGTGGSYNEQFF.

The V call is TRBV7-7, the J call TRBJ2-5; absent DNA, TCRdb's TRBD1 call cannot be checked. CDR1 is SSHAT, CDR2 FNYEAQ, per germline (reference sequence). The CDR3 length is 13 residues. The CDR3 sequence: CASAGGHQETQYF.

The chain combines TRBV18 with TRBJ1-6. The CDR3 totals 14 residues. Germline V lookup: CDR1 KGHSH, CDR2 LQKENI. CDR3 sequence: CASSPQTGQSPLHF.

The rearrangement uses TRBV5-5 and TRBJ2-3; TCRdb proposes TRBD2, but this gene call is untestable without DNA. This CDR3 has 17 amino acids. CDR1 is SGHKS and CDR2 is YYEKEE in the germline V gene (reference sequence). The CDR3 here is CASSRLAGGPSADTQYF.